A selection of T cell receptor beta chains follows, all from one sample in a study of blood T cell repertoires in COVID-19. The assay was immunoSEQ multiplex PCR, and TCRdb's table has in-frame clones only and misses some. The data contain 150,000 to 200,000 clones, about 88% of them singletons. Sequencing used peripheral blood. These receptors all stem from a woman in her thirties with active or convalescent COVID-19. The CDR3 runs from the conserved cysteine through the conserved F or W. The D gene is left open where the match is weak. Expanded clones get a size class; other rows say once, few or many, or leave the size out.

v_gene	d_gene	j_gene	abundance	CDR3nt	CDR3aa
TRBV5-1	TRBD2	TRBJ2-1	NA	TGCGCCAGCAGCTCTCTATCTAGCGGGCTTAACAATGAGCAGTTCTTC	CASSSLSSGLNNEQFF
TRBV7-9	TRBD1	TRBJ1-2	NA	TGTGCCAGCAGCTTGGGGACAGGGGTTTCGGGCTACACCTTC	CASSLGTGVSGYTF
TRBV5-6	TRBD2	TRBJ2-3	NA	TGTGCCAGCAGCTTGGGTAGCGGGGGCACAGATACGCAGTATTTT	CASSLGSGGTDTQYF
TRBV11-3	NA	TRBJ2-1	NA	TGTGCCAGCAGTCTGAACCTCGGCTCCTACAATGAGCAGTTCTTC	CASSLNLGSYNEQFF
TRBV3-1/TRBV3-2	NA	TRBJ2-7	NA	TGTGCCAGCAGCCCAGGGCGCGAGCAGTACTTC	CASSPGREQYF
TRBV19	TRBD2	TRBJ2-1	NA	TGTGCCAGTAGTACCCCAGGGAGGGGTAATGAGCAGTTCTTC	CASSTPGRGNEQFF
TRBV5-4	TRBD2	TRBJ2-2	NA	TGTGCCAGCAGCCCGGGACTAGCGGGGGGGTCCACCGGGGAGCTGTTTTTT	CASSPGLAGGSTGELFF
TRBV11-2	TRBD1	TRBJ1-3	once	TGTGCCAGCAGCTTATGGCAGGGGGCAACTGGAAACACCATATATTTT	CASSLWQGATGNTIYF
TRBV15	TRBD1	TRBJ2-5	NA	TGTGCCACCAGCAGAGATATGGGACAGGGAATAGGAGAGACCCAGTACTTC	CATSRDMGQGIGETQYF
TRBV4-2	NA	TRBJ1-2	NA	TGTGCCAGCAGCCAAACGGGACATTCGGACTATGGCTACACCTTC	CASSQTGHSDYGYTF
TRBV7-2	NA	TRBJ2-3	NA	TGTGCCAGCAGGCCCGGGCCAGGACTCACAGATACGCAGTATTTT	CASRPGPGLTDTQYF
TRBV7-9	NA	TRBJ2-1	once	TGTGCCAGCAGCTTATTAGGCTTCCAGGGCAATGAGCAGTTCTTC	CASSLLGFQGNEQFF
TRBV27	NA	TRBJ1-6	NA	TGTGCCAGCAGTCCCTCCGGGACTGCGCAGGGATCCTATAATTCACCCCTCCACTTT	CASSPSGTAQGSYNSPLHF
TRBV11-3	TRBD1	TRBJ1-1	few	TGTGCCAGCAGCCCAAGGGACAGGGTGAACACTGAAGCTTTCTTT	CASSPRDRVNTEAFF
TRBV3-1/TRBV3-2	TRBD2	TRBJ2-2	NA	TGTGCCAGCAGCCCCCAGGGACTAGCGTTCGGGGAGCTGTTTTTT	CASSPQGLAFGELFF
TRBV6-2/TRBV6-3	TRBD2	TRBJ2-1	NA	TGTGCCAGCAGTCTAGCGGGAGAAACCTACAATGAGCAGTTCTTC	CASSLAGETYNEQFF
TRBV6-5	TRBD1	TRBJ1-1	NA	TGTGCCAGCAGTAAGGACAGGGGGAACACTGAAGCTTTCTTT	CASSKDRGNTEAFF
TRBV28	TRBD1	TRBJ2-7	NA	TGTGCCAGCAGTTCGGGACAGGGAGCCTACGAGCAGTACTTC	CASSSGQGAYEQYF
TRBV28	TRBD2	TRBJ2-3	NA	TGTGCCAGCAGTCTAGCGGGAGTTTCAGATACGCAGTATTTT	CASSLAGVSDTQYF
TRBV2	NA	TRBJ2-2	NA	TGTGCCAGCAGGGGGCCCGGGGAGCTGTTTTTT	CASRGPGELFF
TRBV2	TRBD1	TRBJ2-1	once	TGTGCCAGCAGTGTAGGACAGGGACTCTACAATGAGCAGTTCTTC	CASSVGQGLYNEQFF
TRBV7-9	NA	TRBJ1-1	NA	TGTGCCAGCCTTCCCCCCCCCGAGGGAAGCGAGAACACTGAAGCTTTCTTT	CASLPPPEGSENTEAFF
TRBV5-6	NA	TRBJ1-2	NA	TGTGCCAGCAGCTTGGAGACTGATGGCTACACCTTC	CASSLETDGYTF
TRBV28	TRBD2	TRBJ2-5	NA	TGTGCCAGCAGTCTCCCGGGACTAGCGGGAGGCGCGAAAGTTCGGGGCGAGACCCAGTACTTC	CASSLPGLAGGAKVRGETQYF
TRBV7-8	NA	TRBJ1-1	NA	TGTGCCAGCAGCGCGGGGGGGGGTTATACTGAAGCTTTCTTT	CASSAGGGYTEAFF
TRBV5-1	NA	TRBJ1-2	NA	TGCGCCAGTCGGGACTCTGCTAACTATGGCTACACCTTC	CASRDSANYGYTF